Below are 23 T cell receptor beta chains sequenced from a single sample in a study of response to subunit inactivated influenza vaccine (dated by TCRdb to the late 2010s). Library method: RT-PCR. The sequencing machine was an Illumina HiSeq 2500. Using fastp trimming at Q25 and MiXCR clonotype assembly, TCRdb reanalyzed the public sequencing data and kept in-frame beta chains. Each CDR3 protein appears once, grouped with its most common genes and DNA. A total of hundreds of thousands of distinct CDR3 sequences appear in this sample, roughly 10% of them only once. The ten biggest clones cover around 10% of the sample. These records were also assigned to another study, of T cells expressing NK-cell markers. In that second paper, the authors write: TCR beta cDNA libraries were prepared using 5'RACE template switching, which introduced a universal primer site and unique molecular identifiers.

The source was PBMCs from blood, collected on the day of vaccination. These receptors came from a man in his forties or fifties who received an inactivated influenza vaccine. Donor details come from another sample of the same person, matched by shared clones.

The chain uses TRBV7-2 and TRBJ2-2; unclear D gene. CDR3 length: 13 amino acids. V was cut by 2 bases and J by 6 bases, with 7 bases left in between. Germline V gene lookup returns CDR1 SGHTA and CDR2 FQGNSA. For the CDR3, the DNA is TGTGCCAGCAGCTTATTTATCCCCGGGGAGCTGTTTTTT. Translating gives CASSLFIPGELFF.

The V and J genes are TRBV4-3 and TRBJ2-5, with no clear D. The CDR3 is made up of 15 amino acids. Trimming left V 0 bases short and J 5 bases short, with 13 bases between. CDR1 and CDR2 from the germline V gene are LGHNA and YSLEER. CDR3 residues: CASSQDPGAEETQYF. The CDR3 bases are TGCGCCAGCAGCCAAGATCCGGGTGCCGAGGAGACCCAGTACTTC.

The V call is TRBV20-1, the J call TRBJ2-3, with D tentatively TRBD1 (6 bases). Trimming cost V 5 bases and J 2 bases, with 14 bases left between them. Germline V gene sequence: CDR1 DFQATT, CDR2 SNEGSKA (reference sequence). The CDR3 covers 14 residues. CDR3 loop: CSAGQFLYTDTQYF. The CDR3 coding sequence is TGCAGTGCTGGACAGTTTCTATACACAGATACGCAGTATTTT.

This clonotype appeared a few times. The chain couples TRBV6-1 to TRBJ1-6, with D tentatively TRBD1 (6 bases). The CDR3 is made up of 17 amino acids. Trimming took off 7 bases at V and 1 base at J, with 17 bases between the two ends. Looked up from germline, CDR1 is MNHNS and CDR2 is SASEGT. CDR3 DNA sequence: TGTGCCAGCACTCTGGGGGGGGCATGGTCCTATAATTCACCCCTCCACTTT. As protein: CASTLGGAWSYNSPLHF.

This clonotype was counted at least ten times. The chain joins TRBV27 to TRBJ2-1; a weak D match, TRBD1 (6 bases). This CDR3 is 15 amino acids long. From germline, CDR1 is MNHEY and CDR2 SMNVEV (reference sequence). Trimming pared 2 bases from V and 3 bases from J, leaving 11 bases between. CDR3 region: CASSLRAQGYNEQFF. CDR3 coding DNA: TGTGCCAGCAGTTTACGCGCACAGGGCTACAATGAGCAGTTCTTC.

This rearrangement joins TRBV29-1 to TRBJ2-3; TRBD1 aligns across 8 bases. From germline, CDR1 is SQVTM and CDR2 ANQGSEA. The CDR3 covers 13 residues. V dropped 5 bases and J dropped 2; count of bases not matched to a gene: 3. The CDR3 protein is CSVRGQVTDTQYF. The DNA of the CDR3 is TGCAGCGTTAGGGGACAGGTCACAGATACGCAGTATTTT.

CDR3 residues: CASSLAATTYNEQFF. CDR3 in DNA: TGTGCCAGCAGTTTAGCCGCGACAACCTACAATGAGCAGTTCTTC. The rearrangement joins TRBV12-3 or TRBV12-4 to TRBJ2-1, with D unresolved. This CDR3 region has 15 residues. V shed 0 bases and J shed 2 bases, with 8 bases lying between them.

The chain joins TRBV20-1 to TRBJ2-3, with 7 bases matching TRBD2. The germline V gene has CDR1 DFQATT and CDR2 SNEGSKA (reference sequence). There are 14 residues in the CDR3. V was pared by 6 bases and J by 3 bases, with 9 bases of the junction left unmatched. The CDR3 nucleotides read TGCAGTGCGGGAGGGAGGGCGGAGACAGATACGCAGTATTTT. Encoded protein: CSAGGRAETDTQYF.

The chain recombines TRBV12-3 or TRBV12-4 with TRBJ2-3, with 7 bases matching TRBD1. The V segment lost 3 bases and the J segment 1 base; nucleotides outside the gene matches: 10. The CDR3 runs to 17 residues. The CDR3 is CASSFQTGAEGTDTQYF. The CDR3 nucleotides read TGTGCCAGCAGTTTCCAAACAGGGGCGGAGGGCACAGATACGCAGTATTTT.

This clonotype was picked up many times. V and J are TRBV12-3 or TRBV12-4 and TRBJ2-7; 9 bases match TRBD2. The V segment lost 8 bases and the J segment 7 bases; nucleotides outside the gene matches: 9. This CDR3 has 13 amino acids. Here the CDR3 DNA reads TGTGCCAGCTCTAGCGGGACCTCTAGGGAGCAGTACTTC. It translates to CASSSGTSREQYF.

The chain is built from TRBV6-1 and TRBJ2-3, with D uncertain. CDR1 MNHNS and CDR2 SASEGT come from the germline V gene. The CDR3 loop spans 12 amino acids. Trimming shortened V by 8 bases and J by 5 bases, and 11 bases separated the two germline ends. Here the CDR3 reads CASEDFGDTQYF. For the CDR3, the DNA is TGTGCCAGCGAGGATTTCGGAGATACGCAGTATTTT.

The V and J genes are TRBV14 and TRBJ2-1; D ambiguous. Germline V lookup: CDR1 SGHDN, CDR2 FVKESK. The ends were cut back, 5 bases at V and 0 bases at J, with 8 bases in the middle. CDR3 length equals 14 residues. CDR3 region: CASSGVYSYNEQFF. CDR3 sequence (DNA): TGTGCCAGCAGCGGGGTCTACTCCTACAATGAGCAGTTCTTC.

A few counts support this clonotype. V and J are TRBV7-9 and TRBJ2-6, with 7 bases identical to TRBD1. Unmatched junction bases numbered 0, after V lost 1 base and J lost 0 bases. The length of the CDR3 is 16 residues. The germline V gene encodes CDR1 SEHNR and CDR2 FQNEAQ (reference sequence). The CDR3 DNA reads TGTGCCAGCAGCTTAGGGACAGGCTCTGGGGCCAACGTCCTGACTTTC. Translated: CASSLGTGSGANVLTF.

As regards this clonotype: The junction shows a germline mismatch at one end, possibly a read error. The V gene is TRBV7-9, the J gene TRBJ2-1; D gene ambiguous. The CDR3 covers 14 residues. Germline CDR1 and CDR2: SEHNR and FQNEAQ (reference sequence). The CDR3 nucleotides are TGTGCCAGCAGCTCCTATGTCGAGAACAATGAGCCGTTCTTC. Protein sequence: CASSSYVENNEPFF.

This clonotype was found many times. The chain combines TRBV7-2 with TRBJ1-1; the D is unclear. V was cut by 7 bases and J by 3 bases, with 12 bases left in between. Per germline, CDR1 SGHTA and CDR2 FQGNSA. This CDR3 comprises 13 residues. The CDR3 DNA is TGTGCCAGCAATTCTTACTCTTACACTGAAGCTTTCTTT. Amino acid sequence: CASNSYSYTEAFF.

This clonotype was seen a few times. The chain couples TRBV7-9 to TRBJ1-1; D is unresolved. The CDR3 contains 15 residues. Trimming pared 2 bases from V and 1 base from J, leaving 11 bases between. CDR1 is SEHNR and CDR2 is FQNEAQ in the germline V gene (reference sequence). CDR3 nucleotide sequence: TGTGCCAGCAGCTTACCGTTTACTTCGAACACTGAAGCTTTCTTT. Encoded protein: CASSLPFTSNTEAFF.

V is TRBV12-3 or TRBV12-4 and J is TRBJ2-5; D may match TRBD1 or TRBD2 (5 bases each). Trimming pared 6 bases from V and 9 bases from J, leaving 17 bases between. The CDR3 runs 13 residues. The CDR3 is CASSQDTLGAQYF. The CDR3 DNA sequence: TGTGCCAGCAGCCAAGATACCCTGGGGGCCCAGTACTTC.

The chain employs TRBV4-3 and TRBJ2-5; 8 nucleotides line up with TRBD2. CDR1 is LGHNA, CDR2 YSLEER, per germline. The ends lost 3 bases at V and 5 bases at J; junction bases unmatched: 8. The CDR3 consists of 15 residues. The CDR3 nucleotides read TGCGCCAGCAGCCAGACCGGGGGGGCAACGGAGACCCAGTACTTC. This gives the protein CASSQTGGATETQYF.

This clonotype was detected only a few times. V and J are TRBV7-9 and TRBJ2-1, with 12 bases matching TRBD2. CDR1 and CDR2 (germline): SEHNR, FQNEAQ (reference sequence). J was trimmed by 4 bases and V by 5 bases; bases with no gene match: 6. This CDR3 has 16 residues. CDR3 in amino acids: CASSTTTSGRYNEQFF. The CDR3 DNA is TGTGCCAGCAGCACCACGACTAGCGGGAGATACAATGAGCAGTTCTTC.

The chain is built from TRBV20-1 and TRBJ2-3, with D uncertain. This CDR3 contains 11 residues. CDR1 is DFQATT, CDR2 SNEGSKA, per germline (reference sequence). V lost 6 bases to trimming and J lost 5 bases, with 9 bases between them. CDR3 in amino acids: CSAIKGDTQYF. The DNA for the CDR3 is TGCAGTGCAATCAAGGGAGATACGCAGTATTTT.

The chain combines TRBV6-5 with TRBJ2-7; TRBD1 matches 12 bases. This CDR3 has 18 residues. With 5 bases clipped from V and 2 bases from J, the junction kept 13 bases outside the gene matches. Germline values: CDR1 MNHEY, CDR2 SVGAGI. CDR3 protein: CASSNRPGTGGVPYEQYF. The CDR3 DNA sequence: TGTGCCAGCAGTAATCGACCCGGGACAGGGGGCGTTCCCTACGAGCAGTACTTC.

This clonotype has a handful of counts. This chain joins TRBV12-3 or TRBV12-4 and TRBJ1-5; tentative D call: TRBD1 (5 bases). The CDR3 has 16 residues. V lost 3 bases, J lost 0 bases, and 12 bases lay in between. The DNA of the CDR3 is TGTGCCAGCAGTTTTGGCAACGGACATAGCAATCAGCCCCAGCATTTT. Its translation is CASSFGNGHSNQPQHF.

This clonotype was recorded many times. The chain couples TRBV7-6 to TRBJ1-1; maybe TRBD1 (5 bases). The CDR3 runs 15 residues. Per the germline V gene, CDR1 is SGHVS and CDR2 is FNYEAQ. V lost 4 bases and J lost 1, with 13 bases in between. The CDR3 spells CASSSSSGGNTEAFF. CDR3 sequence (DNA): TGTGCCAGCAGCTCCAGCAGCGGGGGGAACACTGAAGCTTTCTTT.